The T cell receptor beta chain described here comes from a study of vaccination and CD4 T cells after COVID-19. Study-wide points: The authors identified 304 of 307 vaccine-specific clones in convalescent patients as spike mono-reactive. With convalescent patients, a median roughly 83% of reactive clones emerged solely after vaccination.

This clonotype is labeled medium-sized. The antigen is unknown. A read error may produce the germline difference seen at one junction end. The Oncomine TCR Beta short-read assay was what sequenced the DNA obtained from cultured CD4+ T cells. Scientists extracted genomic DNA from CD4+ T cells grown in culture. TCRdb ran MiXCR on the PCR reads and lists one entry per CDR3 protein. The sample records roughly 15,000 distinct CDR3 sequences, about 29% being singletons. The treatment denotes: roughly 11-day PBMC culture with coronavirus spike peptide pools or control peptides (ViraFEST assay). This TCR was sampled from a human donor with COVID-19. The sample comprised cultured CD4+ T cells from blood.

The CDR3 nucleotides are TGCAGTCCTAGATCCGGGTCTAGCAATCAGCCCCAGCATTTT. This sequence encodes CSPRSGSSNQPQHF. This rearrangement joins TRBV20-1 to TRBJ1-5; D not certain. CDR1 and CDR2 (germline): DFQATT, SNEGSKA (reference sequence). The length of the CDR3 is 14 residues.